This T cell receptor (beta chain) was captured by sequencing in a study of vaccination and CD4 T cells after COVID-19. Germline assignment: CDR1 LNHDA and CDR2 SQIVND (reference sequence). After removal of 4 bases from V and 5 bases from J, the junction contained 7 bases not matched to a gene. The CDR3 loop spans 14 amino acids. Treatment denoted: approximately 9-day PBMC culture with coronavirus spike peptide pools or control peptides (ViraFEST assay). The Oncomine TCR Beta short-read assay generated sequence data from the DNA of cultured CD4+ T cells. TCRdb passed the PCR reads through MiXCR, listing each CDR3 protein once. This sample has 15,000 to 25,000 distinct CDR3 sequences, with about two fifths found just once. This clonotype has a handful of counts. What it binds is unknown.

The origin of this receptor is a human donor with COVID-19. The sequenced sample was cultured CD4+ T cells from blood. V usage is TRBV19 and J usage is TRBJ1-1; 7 bases agree with TRBD1. In DNA form, the CDR3 reads TGTGCCAGTAGTAACCTACAGGGGAGGACTGAAGCTTTCTTT. Amino acid sequence: CASSNLQGRTEAFF.